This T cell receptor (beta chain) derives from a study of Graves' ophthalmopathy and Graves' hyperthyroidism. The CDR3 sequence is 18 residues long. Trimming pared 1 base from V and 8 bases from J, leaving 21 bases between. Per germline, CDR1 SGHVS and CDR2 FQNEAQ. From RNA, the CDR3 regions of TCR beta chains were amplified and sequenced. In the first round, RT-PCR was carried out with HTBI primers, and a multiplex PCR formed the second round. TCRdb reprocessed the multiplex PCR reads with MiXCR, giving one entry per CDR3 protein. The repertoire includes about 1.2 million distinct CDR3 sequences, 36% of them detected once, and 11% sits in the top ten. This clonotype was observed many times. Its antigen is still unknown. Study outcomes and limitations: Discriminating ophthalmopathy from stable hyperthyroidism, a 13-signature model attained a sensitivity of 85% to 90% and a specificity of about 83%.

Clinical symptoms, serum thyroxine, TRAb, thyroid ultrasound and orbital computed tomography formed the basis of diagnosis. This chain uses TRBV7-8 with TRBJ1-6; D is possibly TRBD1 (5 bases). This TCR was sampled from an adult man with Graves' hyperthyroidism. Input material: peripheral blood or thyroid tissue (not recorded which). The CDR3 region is CASSLGGTTILMDSPLHF. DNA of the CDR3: TGTGCCAGCAGCTTAGGGGGGACTACAATACTTATGGATTCACCCCTCCACTTT.